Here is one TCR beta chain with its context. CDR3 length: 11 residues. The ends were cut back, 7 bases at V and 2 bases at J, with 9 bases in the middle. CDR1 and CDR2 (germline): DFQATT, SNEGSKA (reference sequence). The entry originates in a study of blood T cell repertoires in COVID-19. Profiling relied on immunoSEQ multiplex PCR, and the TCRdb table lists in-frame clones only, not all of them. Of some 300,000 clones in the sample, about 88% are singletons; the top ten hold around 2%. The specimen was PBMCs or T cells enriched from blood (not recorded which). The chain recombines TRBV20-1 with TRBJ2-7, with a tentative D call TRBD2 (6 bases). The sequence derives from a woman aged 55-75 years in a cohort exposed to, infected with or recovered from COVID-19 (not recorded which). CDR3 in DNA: TGCAGTGGACTAGTTGCCTACGAGCAGTACTTC. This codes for CSGLVAYEQYF.